This T cell receptor beta chain was recorded in a study of low-dose radiotherapy and immunotherapy resistance in tumors. Overall study: The fractionation for Cohort 1 was 0.5 Gy per fraction every 2 weeks, totaling 6.5 Gy. Intravenous ipilimumab 1 mg/kg every six weeks was given with nivolumab 240 mg every two weeks.

The CDR3 contains 12 residues. Deletions cut 4 bases from V and 11 bases from J, with 17 bases between. Per germline, CDR1 SQVTM and CDR2 ANQGSEA. Sample time point: before trial treatment. The patients who were eligible all carried advanced solid tumors that lacked tumor-infiltrating lymphocytes, meaning the tumors were TIL-negative. The table lists this clonotype with many counts. TRAV- and TRBV-specific primers were used for first-strand cDNA, which covered alpha and beta chains. Amplification, which lasted 20 to 25 PCR cycles, used a constant-region primer and V-primer adapter to amplify TCRs. TCRdb re-derived calls from the reads in MiXCR, one entry per CDR3 protein. Among 65,000 to 95,000 distinct CDR3 sequences, under 20% were seen once, and the ten largest hold more than 4.5%.

Specimen: PBMCs, collected before treatment. The sequence was obtained from a male donor with prostate cancer. The chain is built from TRBV29-1 and TRBJ1-1; no definite D call. The CDR3 nucleotides read TGCAGCGTTGCCACGGATTCTGCGAGGGCTTTCTTT. It is translated as CSVATDSARAFF.